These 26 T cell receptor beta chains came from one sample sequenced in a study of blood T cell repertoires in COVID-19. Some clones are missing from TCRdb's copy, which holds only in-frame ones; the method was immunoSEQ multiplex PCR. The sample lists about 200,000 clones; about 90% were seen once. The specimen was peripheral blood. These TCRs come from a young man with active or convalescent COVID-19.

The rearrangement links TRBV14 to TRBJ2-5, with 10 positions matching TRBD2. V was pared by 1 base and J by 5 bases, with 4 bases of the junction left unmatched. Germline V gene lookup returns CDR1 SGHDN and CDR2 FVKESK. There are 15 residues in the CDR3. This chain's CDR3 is CASSQVGLASETQYF. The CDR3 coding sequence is TGTGCCAGCAGCCAAGTGGGACTAGCGTCGGAGACCCAGTACTTC.

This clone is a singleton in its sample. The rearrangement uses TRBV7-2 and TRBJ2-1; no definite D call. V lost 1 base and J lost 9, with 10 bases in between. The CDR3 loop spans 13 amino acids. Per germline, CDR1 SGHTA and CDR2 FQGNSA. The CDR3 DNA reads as TGTGCCAGCAGCTTAGGAGGCCACCTTGAGCAGTTCTTC. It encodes CASSLGGHLEQFF.

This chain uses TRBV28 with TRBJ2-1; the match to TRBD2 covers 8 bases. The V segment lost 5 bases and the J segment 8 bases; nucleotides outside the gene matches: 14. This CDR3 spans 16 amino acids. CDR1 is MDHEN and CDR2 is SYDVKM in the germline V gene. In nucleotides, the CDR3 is TGTGCCAGCAGTCGGAGACCGGGACTAGGGGTTGATGAGCAGTTCTTC. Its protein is CASSRRPGLGVDEQFF.

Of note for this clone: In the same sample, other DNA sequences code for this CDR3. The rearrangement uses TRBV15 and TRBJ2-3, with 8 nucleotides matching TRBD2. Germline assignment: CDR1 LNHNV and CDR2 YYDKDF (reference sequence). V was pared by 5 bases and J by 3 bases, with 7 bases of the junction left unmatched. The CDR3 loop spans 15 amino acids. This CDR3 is CATSGERGSTDTQYF. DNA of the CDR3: TGTGCCACCAGCGGGGAGCGGGGGTCGACAGATACGCAGTATTTT.

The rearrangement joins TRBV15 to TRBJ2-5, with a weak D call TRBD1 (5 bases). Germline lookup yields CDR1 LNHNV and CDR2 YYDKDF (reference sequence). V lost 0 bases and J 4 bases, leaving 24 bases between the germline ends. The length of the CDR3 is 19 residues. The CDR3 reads CATSRDRVSRAKRGETQYF. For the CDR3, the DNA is TGTGCCACCAGCAGAGATAGGGTCAGCAGGGCCAAGAGAGGAGAGACCCAGTACTTC.

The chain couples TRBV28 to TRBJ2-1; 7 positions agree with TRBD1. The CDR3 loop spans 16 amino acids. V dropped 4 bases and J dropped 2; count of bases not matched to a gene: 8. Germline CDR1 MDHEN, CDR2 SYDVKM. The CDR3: CASSSNRGVAYNEQFF. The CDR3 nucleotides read TGTGCCAGCAGTTCGAACAGGGGTGTTGCCTACAATGAGCAGTTCTTC. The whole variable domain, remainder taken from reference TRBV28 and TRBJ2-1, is DVKVTQSSRYLVKRTGEKVFLECVQDMDHENMFWYRQDPGLGLRLIYFSYDVKMKEKGDIPEGYSVSREKKERFSLILESASTNQTSMYLCASSSNRGVAYNEQFFGPGTRLTVL.

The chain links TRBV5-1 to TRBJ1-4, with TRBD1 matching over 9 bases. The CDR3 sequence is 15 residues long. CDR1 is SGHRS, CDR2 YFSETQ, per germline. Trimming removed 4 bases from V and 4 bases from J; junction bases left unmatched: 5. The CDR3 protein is CASSIGTGINEKLFF. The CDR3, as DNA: TGCGCCAGCAGCATTGGGACAGGGATTAATGAAAAACTGTTTTTT.

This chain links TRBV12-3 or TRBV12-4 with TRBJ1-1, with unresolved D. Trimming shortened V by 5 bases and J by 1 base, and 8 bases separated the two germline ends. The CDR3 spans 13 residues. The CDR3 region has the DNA TGTGCCAGCAGTCCCATGGCGAACACTGAAGCTTTCTTT. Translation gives CASSPMANTEAFF.

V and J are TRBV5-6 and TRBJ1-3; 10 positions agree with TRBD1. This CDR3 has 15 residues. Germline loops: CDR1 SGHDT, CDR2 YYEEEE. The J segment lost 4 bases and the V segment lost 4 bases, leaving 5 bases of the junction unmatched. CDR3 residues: CASSQGTGVGNTIYF. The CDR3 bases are TGTGCCAGCAGCCAAGGGACAGGGGTAGGAAACACCATATATTTT.

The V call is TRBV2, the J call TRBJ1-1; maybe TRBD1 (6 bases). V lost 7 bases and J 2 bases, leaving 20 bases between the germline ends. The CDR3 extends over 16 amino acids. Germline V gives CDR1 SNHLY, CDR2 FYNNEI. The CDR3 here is CASMYSKDSYNTEAFF. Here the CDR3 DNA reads TGTGCCAGCATGTATTCGAAGGACAGCTACAACACTGAAGCTTTCTTT.

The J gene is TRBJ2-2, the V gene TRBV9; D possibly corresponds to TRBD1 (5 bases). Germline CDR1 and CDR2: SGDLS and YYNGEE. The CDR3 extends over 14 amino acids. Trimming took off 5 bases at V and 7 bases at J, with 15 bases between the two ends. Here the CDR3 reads CASSATARVGELFF. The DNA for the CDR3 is TGTGCCAGCAGTGCGACTGCCAGGGTCGGGGAGCTGTTTTTT.

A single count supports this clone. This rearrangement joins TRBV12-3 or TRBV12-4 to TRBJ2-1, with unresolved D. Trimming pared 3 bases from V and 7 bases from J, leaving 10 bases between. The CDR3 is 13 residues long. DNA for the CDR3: TGTGCCAGCAGTTTCAGACACGTGAATGAGCAGTTCTTC. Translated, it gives CASSFRHVNEQFF.

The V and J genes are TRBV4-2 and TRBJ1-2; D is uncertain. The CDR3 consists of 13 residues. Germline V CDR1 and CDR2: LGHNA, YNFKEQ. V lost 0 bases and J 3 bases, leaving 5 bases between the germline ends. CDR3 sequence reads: CASSQDRYYGYTF. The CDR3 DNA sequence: TGTGCCAGCAGCCAAGACAGGTACTATGGCTACACCTTC.

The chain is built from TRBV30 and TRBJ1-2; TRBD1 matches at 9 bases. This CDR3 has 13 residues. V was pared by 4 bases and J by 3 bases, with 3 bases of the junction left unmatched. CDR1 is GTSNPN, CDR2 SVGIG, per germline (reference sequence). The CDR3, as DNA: TGTGCCTGGACCCGGACAGGGGACTATGGCTACACCTTC. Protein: CAWTRTGDYGYTF. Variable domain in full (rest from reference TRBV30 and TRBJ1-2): SQTIHQWPATLVQPVGSPLSLECTVEGTSNPNLYWYRQAAGRGLQLLFYSVGIGQISSEVPQNLSASRPQDRQFILSSKKLLLSDSGFYLCAWTRTGDYGYTFGSGTRLTVV.

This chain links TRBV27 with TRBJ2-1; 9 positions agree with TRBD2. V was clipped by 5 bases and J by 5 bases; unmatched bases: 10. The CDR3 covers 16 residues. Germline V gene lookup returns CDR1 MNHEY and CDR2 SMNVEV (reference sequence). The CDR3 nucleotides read TGTGCCAGCAGTCCACTCCCTAGCGGGAAAAACAATGAGCAGTTCTTC. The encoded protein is CASSPLPSGKNNEQFF.

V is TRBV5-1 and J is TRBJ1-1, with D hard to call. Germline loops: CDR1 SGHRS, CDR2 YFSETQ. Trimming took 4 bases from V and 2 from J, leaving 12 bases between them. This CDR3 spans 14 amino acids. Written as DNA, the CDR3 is TGCGCCAGCAGCCCCCTTGTCGGTAACACTGAAGCTTTCTTT. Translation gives CASSPLVGNTEAFF.

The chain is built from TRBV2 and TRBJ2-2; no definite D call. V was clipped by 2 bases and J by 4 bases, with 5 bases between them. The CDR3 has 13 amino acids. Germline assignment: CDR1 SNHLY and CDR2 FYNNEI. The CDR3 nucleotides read TGTGCCAGCAGTGAACAAATCACCGGGGAGCTGTTTTTT. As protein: CASSEQITGELFF.

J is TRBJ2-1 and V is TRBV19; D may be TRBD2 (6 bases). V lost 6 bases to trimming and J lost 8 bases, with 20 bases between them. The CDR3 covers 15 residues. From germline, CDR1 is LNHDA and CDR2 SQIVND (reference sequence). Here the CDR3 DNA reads TGTGCCAGTAGACTCGGGGGACCGACGCTGGATGAGCAGTTCTTC. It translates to CASRLGGPTLDEQFF.

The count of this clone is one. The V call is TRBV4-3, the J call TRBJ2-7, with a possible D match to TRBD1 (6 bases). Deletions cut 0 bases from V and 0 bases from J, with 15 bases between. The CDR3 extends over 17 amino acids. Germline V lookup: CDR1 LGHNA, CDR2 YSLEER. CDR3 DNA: TGCGCCAGCAGCCAAGATCTCAGGACAGTGAGCTCCTACGAGCAGTACTTC. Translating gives CASSQDLRTVSSYEQYF.

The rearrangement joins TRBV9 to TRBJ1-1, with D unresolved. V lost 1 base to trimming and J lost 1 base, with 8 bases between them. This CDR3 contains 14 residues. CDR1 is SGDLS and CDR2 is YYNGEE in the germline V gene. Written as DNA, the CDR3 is TGTGCCAGCAGCGTACGGCAGGCGAACACTGAAGCTTTCTTT. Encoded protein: CASSVRQANTEAFF.

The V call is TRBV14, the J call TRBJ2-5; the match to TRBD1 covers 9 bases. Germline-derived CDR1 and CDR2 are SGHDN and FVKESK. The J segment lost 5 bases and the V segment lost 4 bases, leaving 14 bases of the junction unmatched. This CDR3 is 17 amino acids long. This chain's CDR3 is CASSPTAGQGRGETQYF. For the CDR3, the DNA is TGTGCCAGCAGCCCCACCGCGGGACAGGGCAGAGGGGAGACCCAGTACTTC.

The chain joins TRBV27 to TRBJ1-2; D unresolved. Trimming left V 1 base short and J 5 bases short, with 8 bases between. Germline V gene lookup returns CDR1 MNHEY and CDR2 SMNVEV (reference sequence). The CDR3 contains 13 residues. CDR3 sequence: CASSLYPQYGYTF. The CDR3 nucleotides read TGTGCCAGCAGTTTATACCCCCAGTATGGCTACACCTTC.

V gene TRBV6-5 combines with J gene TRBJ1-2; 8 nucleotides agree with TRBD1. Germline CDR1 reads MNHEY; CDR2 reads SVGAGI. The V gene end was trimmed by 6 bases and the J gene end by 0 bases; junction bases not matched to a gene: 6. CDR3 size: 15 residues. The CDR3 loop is CASRQNRGANYGYTF. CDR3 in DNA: TGTGCCAGCAGACAAAACAGGGGGGCTAACTATGGCTACACCTTC.

The CDR3 bases are TGTGCCAGCAGCTTAGACAGGGGGCTATCCTACGAGCAGTACTTC. Translated, it gives CASSLDRGLSYEQYF. J is TRBJ2-7 and V is TRBV7-2, with 9 bases that match TRBD1. The CDR3 is 15 amino acids. Trimming removed 1 base from V and 1 base from J; junction bases left unmatched: 2. Germline assignment: CDR1 SGHTA and CDR2 FQGNSA.

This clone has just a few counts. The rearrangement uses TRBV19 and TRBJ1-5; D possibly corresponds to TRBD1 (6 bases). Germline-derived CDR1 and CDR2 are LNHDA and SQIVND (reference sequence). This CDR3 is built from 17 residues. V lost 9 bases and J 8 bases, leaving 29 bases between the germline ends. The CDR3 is CASIRGPGTLGEEPQHF. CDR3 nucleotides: TGTGCCAGCATTAGGGGACCCGGGACACTTGGGGAAGAGCCCCAGCATTTT.

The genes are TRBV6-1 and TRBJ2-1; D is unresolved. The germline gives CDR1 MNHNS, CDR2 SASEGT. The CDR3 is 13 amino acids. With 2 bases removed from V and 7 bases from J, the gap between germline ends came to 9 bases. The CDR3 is CASSEPGTNEQFF. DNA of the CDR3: TGTGCCAGCAGTGAACCAGGCACAAATGAGCAGTTCTTC.